These 27 T cell receptor beta chains originate from one sample sequenced in a study of T cells in Graves' hyperthyroidism and ophthalmopathy. What was amplified from RNA transcripts were TCR beta CDR3 regions. TCR CDR3 underwent first-round RT-PCR with the HTBI primer set. TCRdb processed the multiplex PCR reads anew with MiXCR; each CDR3 protein has one entry. The sample records about 740,000 distinct CDR3 sequences, around 13% being singletons. The sample taken for sequencing was blood. The receptor set was obtained from a woman aged 18-29 years with Graves' hyperthyroidism.

This clonotype has a count of ten or more. The chain couples TRBV5-1 to TRBJ1-2, with TRBD1 as a possible D gene (6 bases). The CDR3 contains 17 residues. The germline V and J ends were trimmed by 2 bases and 4 bases, with 21 bases remaining between them. Looked up from germline, CDR1 is SGHRS and CDR2 is YFSETQ. In nucleotides, the CDR3 is TGCGCCAGCAGCTTAATTTCGGACAGCCCCGTGATCTATGGCTACACCTTC. Its translation is CASSLISDSPVIYGYTF. Based on the CDR3 plus reference TRBV5-1 and TRBJ1-2, the full variable domain is KAGVTQTPRYLIKTRGQQVTLSCSPISGHRSVSWYQQTPGQGLQFLFEYFSETQRNKGNFPGRFSGRQFSNSRSEMNVSTLELGDSALYLCASSLISDSPVIYGYTFGSGTRLTVV.

The table lists this clonotype with many counts. V and J are TRBV7-2 and TRBJ2-7; a weak D match, TRBD2 (5 bases). Trimming pared 3 bases from V and 5 bases from J, leaving 14 bases between. Germline V gene sequence: CDR1 SGHTA, CDR2 FQGNSA. The CDR3 is 14 residues long. This CDR3 reads CASSFEVAKNEQYF. The CDR3 region has the DNA TGTGCCAGCAGCTTTGAGGTAGCGAAGAACGAGCAGTACTTC.

The sample holds many counts of this clonotype. CDR3 nucleotides: TGTGCCAGCAGCTTAAGTTTCGCGCCGGGTGTTATCTATGGCTACACCTTC. Translating it yields CASSLSFAPGVIYGYTF. V gene TRBV7-8 combines with J gene TRBJ1-2; D ambiguous. Germline CDR1 is SGHVS and CDR2 is FQNEAQ. The CDR3 has 17 residues. The V end was cut by 2 bases, the J end by 4 bases, with 20 bases between.

The chain uses TRBV12-3 or TRBV12-4 and TRBJ2-1; 16 bases are shared with TRBD2. The CDR3 is 19 amino acids. Unmatched junction bases numbered 7, after V lost 1 base and J lost 4 bases. This chain's CDR3 is CASSLEGLAGGSMYNEQFF. The DNA for the CDR3 is TGTGCCAGCAGTTTAGAGGGACTAGCGGGAGGGAGTATGTACAATGAGCAGTTCTTC.

This clonotype showed up many times. The rearrangement links TRBV7-9 to TRBJ1-5, with a possible D match to TRBD1 (5 bases). Germline CDR1 and CDR2: SEHNR and FQNEAQ (reference sequence). The CDR3 sequence is 14 residues long. Between the trimmed V and J ends, which lost 1 base and 2 bases, there was a span of 6 bases. The CDR3 coding sequence is TGTGCCAGCAGCTTAGGAGGGGGCAATCAGCCCCAGCATTTT. It encodes CASSLGGGNQPQHF.

The chain employs TRBV7-3 and TRBJ2-2; perhaps TRBD1 as D (6 bases). The CDR3 has 16 residues. Germline V gene lookup returns CDR1 SGHTA and CDR2 FQGTGA. The V end was cut by 8 bases, the J end by 2 bases, with 18 bases between. Written as DNA, the CDR3 is TGTGCCAGCGGAGACGGGACACAACTAAACACCGGGGAGCTGTTTTTT. This gives the protein CASGDGTQLNTGELFF. Combining the CDR3 with reference TRBV7-3 and TRBJ2-2 gives the whole variable domain GAGVSQTPSNKVTEKGKYVELRCDPISGHTALYWYRQSLGQGPEFLIYFQGTGAADDSGLPNDRFFAVRPEGSVSTLKIQRTERGDSAVYLCASGDGTQLNTGELFFGEGSRLTVL.

The genes are TRBV9 and TRBJ2-1; 9 bases are a match to TRBD2. The V gene's germline CDR1 is SGDLS and CDR2 YYNGEE. The CDR3 spans 16 residues. The ends lost 1 base at V and 6 bases at J; junction bases unmatched: 8. The CDR3 loop reads CASSVWREGNLNEQFF. CDR3 DNA sequence: TGTGCCAGCAGCGTATGGCGGGAGGGAAACCTCAATGAGCAGTTCTTC. Supplemented by reference TRBV9 and TRBJ2-1, the full variable domain reads DSGVTQTPKHLITATGQRVTLRCSPRSGDLSVYWYQQSLDQGLQFLIQYYNGEERAKGNILERFSAQQFPDLHSELNLSSLELGDSALYFCASSVWREGNLNEQFFGPGTRLTVL.

The CDR3: CASSLGTASSYNSPLHF. The DNA for the CDR3 is TGTGCCAGCAGCCTAGGGACTGCTAGCTCCTATAATTCACCCCTCCACTTT. The chain links TRBV11-2 to TRBJ1-6; D is possibly TRBD1 (5 bases). Germline loops: CDR1 SGHAT, CDR2 FQNNGV. The germline V and J ends were trimmed by 5 bases and 0 bases, with 14 bases remaining between them. This CDR3 has 17 amino acids.

This clonotype came up many times. This chain connects TRBV20-1 to TRBJ1-1; no firm D call. Per the germline V gene, CDR1 is DFQATT and CDR2 is SNEGSKA (reference sequence). The CDR3 totals 13 residues. V was clipped by 3 bases and J by 3 bases, with 11 bases between them. CDR3 coding DNA: TGCAGTGCTAGGAATTTAAGGGACACTGAAGCTTTCTTT. This encodes CSARNLRDTEAFF.

Regarding this clonotype: At one boundary the junction diverges from the germline segment, which might be a read error. The genes are TRBV13 and TRBJ1-2; D gene ambiguous. This CDR3 spans 14 amino acids. Germline assignment: CDR1 PRHDT and CDR2 FYEKMQ (reference sequence). The CDR3 reads CASIPAITLYGYIF. CDR3 nucleotides: TGTGCCAGCATCCCCGCAATCACCCTCTATGGCTACATCTTC.

This chain links TRBV28 with TRBJ2-1, with TRBD2 identical over 10 bases. V lost 2 bases, J lost 6 bases, and 7 bases stayed unmatched. Germline V gene lookup returns CDR1 MDHEN and CDR2 SYDVKM. The CDR3 has 16 amino acids. The CDR3 DNA sequence: TGTGCCAGCAGTTTAGGAAGCGGGAGGGCCCGCAATGAGCAGTTCTTC. Amino acids: CASSLGSGRARNEQFF. Based on the CDR3 plus reference TRBV28 and TRBJ2-1, the full variable domain is DVKVTQSSRYLVKRTGEKVFLECVQDMDHENMFWYRQDPGLGLRLIYFSYDVKMKEKGDIPEGYSVSREKKERFSLILESASTNQTSMYLCASSLGSGRARNEQFFGPGTRLTVL.

The chain couples TRBV2 to TRBJ2-7, with D hard to call. From germline, CDR1 is SNHLY and CDR2 FYNNEI. This CDR3 has 14 residues. The germline V and J ends were trimmed by 3 bases and 4 bases, with 13 bases remaining between them. The CDR3 loop reads CASSEGLWRYEQYF. The DNA for the CDR3 is TGTGCCAGCAGTGAGGGTCTCTGGAGATACGAGCAGTACTTC.

The rearrangement uses TRBV29-1 and TRBJ2-1, with D perhaps assigned TRBD1 or TRBD2 (5 bases each). Trimming shortened V by 7 bases and J by 8 bases, and 30 bases separated the two germline ends. CDR3 size: 17 residues. Germline V CDR1 and CDR2: SQVTM, ANQGSEA. In DNA form, the CDR3 reads TGCAGCGCCCAAGTGTCCGGGGCCAGAAGAAAACGACATGAGCAGTTCTTC. Encoded protein: CSAQVSGARRKRHEQFF.

CDR3 in DNA: TGTGCCACCAGTGATTCGAGTCTGACGGACAGGGACTATGGCTACACCTTC. It codes for CATSDSSLTDRDYGYTF. The chain carries TRBV24-1 and TRBJ1-2; TRBD1 aligns across 8 bases. The CDR3 totals 17 residues. J gave up 3 bases and V 2 bases, and 10 bases lay outside the gene matches. Germline values: CDR1 KGHDR, CDR2 SFDVKD.

This clonotype was found many times. CDR3 DNA: TGTGCCTGGAGTGAAGTGAACACTGAAGCTTTCTTT. Protein: CAWSEVNTEAFF. This rearrangement joins TRBV30 to TRBJ1-1; D unresolved. V gave up 1 base and J gave up 0 bases, with 3 bases separating them. This CDR3 is built from 12 residues. The germline V gene has CDR1 GTSNPN and CDR2 SVGIG (reference sequence).

This clonotype showed up many times. V gene TRBV3-1 combines with J gene TRBJ2-2; D not resolved. V was trimmed by 6 bases and J by 5 bases, leaving 13 bases between them. The CDR3 consists of 14 residues. The germline gives CDR1 LGHDT, CDR2 YNNKEL (reference sequence). CDR3 bases: TGTGCCAGCAGGGGGTCTTTCGGGACCGGGGAGCTGTTTTTT. Its translation is CASRGSFGTGELFF.

V usage is TRBV2 and J usage is TRBJ1-3; D gene uncertain. V shed 3 bases and J shed 2 bases, with 11 bases lying between them. The CDR3 totals 15 residues. Germline CDR1 is SNHLY and CDR2 is FYNNEI. CDR3 DNA: TGTGCCAGCAGTGATCCGGGCTCGACTGGAAACACCATATATTTT. Its protein product is CASSDPGSTGNTIYF.

The V gene is TRBV27, the J gene TRBJ2-7; D is undetermined. V was pared by 3 bases and J by 6 bases, with 12 bases between. From germline, CDR1 is MNHEY and CDR2 SMNVEV (reference sequence). This CDR3 contains 13 residues. CDR3 DNA: TGTGCCAGCAGTTTCAAGGCATATGGCGAGCAGTACTTC. It is translated as CASSFKAYGEQYF.

V usage is TRBV30 and J usage is TRBJ1-3; no firm D call. The CDR3 has 15 residues. Germline CDR1 GTSNPN, CDR2 SVGIG (reference sequence). V dropped 4 bases and J dropped 0 bases, with 13 bases sitting between them. For the CDR3, the DNA is TGTGCCTGGACCGTGGACCGCTACTCTGGAAACACCATATATTTT. It encodes CAWTVDRYSGNTIYF.

This chain connects TRBV5-4 to TRBJ2-5, with D possibly matching TRBD2 (5 bases). Germline V gene data show CDR1 as SGHNT and CDR2 as YYREEE (reference sequence). Trimming cost V 4 bases and J 2 bases, with 9 bases left between them. The CDR3 extends over 13 amino acids. Here the CDR3 reads CASSGREQETQYF. CDR3 nucleotides: TGTGCCAGCAGCGGCCGGGAACAAGAGACCCAGTACTTC.

Many counts were recorded for this clonotype. This chain connects TRBV13 to TRBJ2-2; 9 bases map to TRBD2. Germline lookup yields CDR1 PRHDT and CDR2 FYEKMQ (reference sequence). Trimming at V came to 2 bases and at J to 0 bases, leaving 4 bases not matched to a gene. This CDR3 region has 17 residues. The CDR3 is CASSLLAGGSNTGELFF. In DNA, the CDR3 is TGTGCCAGCAGCTTACTTGCGGGAGGGTCGAACACCGGGGAGCTGTTTTTT.

CDR3 coding DNA: TGCAGTGCTAGTTCCAGGGTAGCGGGCTACACCTTC. Translation gives CSASSRVAGYTF. The chain has TRBV20-1 and TRBJ1-2; D perhaps matches TRBD1 (5 bases). Germline CDR1 and CDR2: DFQATT and SNEGSKA (reference sequence). This CDR3 is built from 12 residues. V was pared by 3 bases and J by 8 bases, with 13 bases between.

This chain joins TRBV19 and TRBJ2-7; 11 nucleotides align to TRBD1. The germline V gene has CDR1 LNHDA and CDR2 SQIVND (reference sequence). The CDR3 sequence is 14 residues long. The V and J ends lost 7 bases and 6 bases, in that order; junction bases with no gene match: 8. The CDR3 sequence is CASNPGQGESEQYF. CDR3 nucleotide sequence: TGTGCCAGTAATCCGGGACAGGGGGAGTCCGAGCAGTACTTC.

The V call is TRBV6-2 or TRBV6-3, the J call TRBJ2-1, with D hard to call. CDR1 and CDR2 (germline): MNHEY, SVGEGT. V was pared by 2 bases and J by 2 bases, with 7 bases between. This CDR3 is built from 14 residues. CDR3 DNA sequence: TGTGCCAGCAGTTACCCTAGTCCCTACAATGAGCAGTTCTTC. Amino acids: CASSYPSPYNEQFF.

This clonotype has a handful of counts. The CDR3 sequence: CASSFVPLYNEQFF. CDR3 in DNA: TGTGCCAGCAGTTTCGTACCCCTGTACAATGAGCAGTTCTTC. The genes are TRBV27 and TRBJ2-1; D remains ambiguous. The CDR3 spans 14 residues. Germline CDR1 and CDR2: MNHEY and SMNVEV (reference sequence). Trimming pared 3 bases from V and 4 bases from J, leaving 10 bases between.

This chain links TRBV19 with TRBJ2-1, with TRBD2 matching over 15 bases. Germline assignment: CDR1 LNHDA and CDR2 SQIVND (reference sequence). The CDR3 has 16 amino acids. The ends lost 7 bases at V and 4 bases at J; junction bases unmatched: 5. The CDR3 DNA reads as TGTGCCAGTACCAGGGGACTAGCGGGAGGATACAATGAGCAGTTCTTC. Its protein is CASTRGLAGGYNEQFF.

The sample holds many counts of this clonotype. The rearrangement links TRBV28 to TRBJ2-5; D is undetermined. Trimming took 3 bases from V and 3 from J, leaving 14 bases between them. The length of the CDR3 is 15 residues. Per the germline V gene, CDR1 is MDHEN and CDR2 is SYDVKM. CDR3 region: CASSFRYRAKETQYF. The CDR3 DNA reads as TGTGCCAGCAGTTTTCGTTATCGGGCGAAAGAGACCCAGTACTTC. Variable domain in full (rest from reference TRBV28 and TRBJ2-5): DVKVTQSSRYLVKRTGEKVFLECVQDMDHENMFWYRQDPGLGLRLIYFSYDVKMKEKGDIPEGYSVSREKKERFSLILESASTNQTSMYLCASSFRYRAKETQYFGPGTRLLVL.